The 12 T cell receptor beta chains reported below all come from one sample, sequenced in a study of blood T cell repertoires in COVID-19. The table came from immunoSEQ multiplex PCR; TCRdb's copy has only in-frame clones and leaves some out. Of approximately 130,000 clones in the sample, around 85% were seen once. The specimen was peripheral blood. Every receptor here comes from a human donor in a cohort sampled during active COVID-19.

This sequence joins TRBV19 and TRBJ2-1; 8 bases map to TRBD1. There are 15 residues in the CDR3. V shed 3 bases and J 8 bases; nucleotides not matched to a gene: 9. Germline CDR1 reads LNHDA; CDR2 reads SQIVND (reference sequence). The CDR3 region has the DNA TGTGCCAGTAGTATTCGGACAGGGATACGGGATGAGCAGTTCTTC. It specifies CASSIRTGIRDEQFF.

V gene TRBV13 combines with J gene TRBJ2-3, with TRBD2 matching 10 bases. Trimming took 0 bases from V and 1 from J; bases not matched to a gene: 7. The CDR3 contains 18 residues. Germline CDR1 PRHDT, CDR2 FYEKMQ (reference sequence). The CDR3 loop is CASSLGLERGGRTDTQYF. Written as DNA, the CDR3 is TGTGCCAGCAGCTTAGGCCTCGAGCGGGGGGGCCGCACAGATACGCAGTATTTT.

This chain uses TRBV2 with TRBJ1-3; D not certain. CDR3 length equals 13 residues. Germline V gives CDR1 SNHLY, CDR2 FYNNEI. The V gene lost 5 bases and the J gene lost 3 bases, with 8 bases spanning the gap. CDR3 sequence: CASSPWLGNTIYF. The CDR3 DNA reads TGTGCCAGCAGTCCTTGGCTTGGAAACACCATATATTTT.

This clone came up once. The chain couples TRBV5-1 to TRBJ1-2; weak D call: TRBD1 (5 bases). The CDR3 covers 14 residues. Germline CDR1 SGHRS, CDR2 YFSETQ. Trimming removed 0 bases at V and 8 bases at J, with 14 bases between. The CDR3 sequence is CASSLERQGRGYTF. CDR3 DNA: TGCGCCAGCAGCTTGGAGAGGCAGGGTCGGGGCTACACCTTC. Supplemented by reference TRBV5-1 and TRBJ1-2, the full variable domain reads KAGVTQTPRYLIKTRGQQVTLSCSPISGHRSVSWYQQTPGQGLQFLFEYFSETQRNKGNFPGRFSGRQFSNSRSEMNVSTLELGDSALYLCASSLERQGRGYTFGSGTRLTVV.

This rearrangement joins TRBV7-9 to TRBJ2-3; 9 bases fit TRBD2. Germline CDR1 is SEHNR and CDR2 is FQNEAQ (reference sequence). The CDR3 is 16 amino acids. J was trimmed by 0 bases and V by 4 bases; bases with no gene match: 5. DNA for the CDR3: TGTGCCAGCAGCTGGACTAGCGCAACTAGCACAGATACGCAGTATTTT. Encoded protein: CASSWTSATSTDTQYF.

The chain uses TRBV7-8 and TRBJ2-1, with TRBD2 matching over 13 bases. The CDR3 runs to 15 residues. V was pared by 5 bases and J by 9 bases, with 7 bases of the junction left unmatched. Germline values: CDR1 SGHVS, CDR2 FQNEAQ. This chain's CDR3 is CASSRGTSGGGEQFF. The CDR3 DNA reads as TGTGCCAGCAGCCGAGGTACTAGCGGGGGGGGTGAGCAGTTCTTC.

V is TRBV5-4 and J is TRBJ2-3; D is ambiguous. Germline-derived CDR1 and CDR2 are SGHNT and YYREEE (reference sequence). This CDR3 is 15 amino acids long. V lost 2 bases and J 0 bases, leaving 10 bases between the germline ends. CDR3 nucleotide sequence: TGTGCCAGCAGCTTAGCATCCTCTAGCACAGATACGCAGTATTTT. It yields the protein CASSLASSSTDTQYF.

The chain recombines TRBV18 with TRBJ1-2; TRBD1 aligns across 8 bases. Germline CDR1 reads KGHSH; CDR2 reads LQKENI. V was pared by 3 bases and J by 8 bases, with 17 bases of the junction left unmatched. The CDR3 spans 17 residues. Written as DNA, the CDR3 is TGTGCCAGCTCACCCCCGGACAGGGTTAGAAGGGTGTCCGGCTACACCTTC. Protein product: CASSPPDRVRRVSGYTF.

The chain employs TRBV5-4 and TRBJ2-5, with D perhaps TRBD1 (5 bases). The CDR3 contains 13 residues. V lost 1 base, J lost 3 bases, and 7 bases lay in between. Germline V gene sequence: CDR1 SGHNT, CDR2 YYREEE (reference sequence). The CDR3 sequence is CASSLKGKETQYF. The CDR3 DNA is TGTGCCAGCAGCTTGAAGGGGAAAGAGACCCAGTACTTC.

This chain uses TRBV9 with TRBJ2-7, with 8 nucleotides matching TRBD2. Trimming took 5 bases from V and 0 from J; bases not matched to a gene: 4. Germline CDR1 reads SGDLS; CDR2 reads YYNGEE. The CDR3 contains 14 residues. CDR3 bases: TGTGCCAGCAGTCGGGGGGGCAGCTCCTACGAGCAGTACTTC. It yields the protein CASSRGGSSYEQYF.

This sequence joins TRBV5-5 and TRBJ1-6; 7 positions match TRBD1. J gave up 3 bases and V 4 bases, and 10 bases lay outside the gene matches. Germline-derived CDR1 and CDR2 are SGHKS and YYEKEE (reference sequence). There are 17 residues in the CDR3. CDR3 bases: TGTGCCAGCAGCAAGGGGGCCCAGGACCTCTATAATTCACCCCTCCACTTT. This gives the protein CASSKGAQDLYNSPLHF.

The chain has TRBV7-2 and TRBJ2-1, with D possibly TRBD2 on 6 matching bases. From germline, CDR1 is SGHTA and CDR2 FQGNSA. The CDR3 covers 14 residues. Between the trimmed V and J ends, which lost 2 bases and 8 bases, there was a span of 13 bases. The CDR3 nucleotides are TGTGCCAGCAGCTTAAGTTTATCGGGGGATGAGCAGTTCTTC. This sequence encodes CASSLSLSGDEQFF.